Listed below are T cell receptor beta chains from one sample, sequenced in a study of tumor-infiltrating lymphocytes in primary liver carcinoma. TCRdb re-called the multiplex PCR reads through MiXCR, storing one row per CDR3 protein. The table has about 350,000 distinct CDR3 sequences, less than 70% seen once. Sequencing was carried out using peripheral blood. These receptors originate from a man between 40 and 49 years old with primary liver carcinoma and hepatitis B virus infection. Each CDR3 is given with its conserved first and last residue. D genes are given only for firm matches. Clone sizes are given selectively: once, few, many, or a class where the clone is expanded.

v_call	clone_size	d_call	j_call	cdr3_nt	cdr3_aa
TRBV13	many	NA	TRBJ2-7	TGTGCCAGCACCTCCGGCCCATCCTACGAGCAGTACTTC	CASTSGPSYEQYF
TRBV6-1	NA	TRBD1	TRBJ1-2	TGTGCCAGGATAGTGGGACAGGGAAACTATGGCTACACCTTC	CARIVGQGNYGYTF
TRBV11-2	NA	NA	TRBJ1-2	TGTGCCAGCAGCAAACAGGAAGACATCTATGGCTACGCCTTC	CASSKQEDIYGYAF
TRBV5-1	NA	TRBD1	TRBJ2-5	TGCGCCAGCAGCTTGATAGGGGGCCTTACACAAGAGACCCAGTACTTC	CASSLIGGLTQETQYF
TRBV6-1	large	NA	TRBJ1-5	TGTGCCAGCAGTGAAATCTCCTATAGCAATCAGCCCCAGCATTTT	CASSEISYSNQPQHF
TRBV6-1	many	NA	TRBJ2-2	TGTGCCAGCAGACGGGACTACACCGGGGAGCTGTTTTTT	CASRRDYTGELFF
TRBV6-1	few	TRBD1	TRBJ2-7	TGTGCCAGCAGAATTAGGACAGGGAGCCTTGAGCAGTACTTC	CASRIRTGSLEQYF
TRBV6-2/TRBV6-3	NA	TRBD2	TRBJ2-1	TGTGCCAGCAAGGCAGCGGGAGCGGATAATAAGCAGTTCTTC	CASKAAGADNKQFF
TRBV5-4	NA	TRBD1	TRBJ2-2	TGTACCAGCAGCTTATCTACAGGGGTCACCGGGGAGCTGTTTTTT	CTSSLSTGVTGELFF
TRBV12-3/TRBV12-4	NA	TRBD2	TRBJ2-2	TGTGCCAGCAGCCCCTCTGCTAGCGGGGGGAGCACCGAGGAGCTGTTTTTT	CASSPSASGGSTEELFF
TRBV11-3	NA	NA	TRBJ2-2	TGTCCCAGCAGCTTAAGGCACACCGGGGAGCTGTTTTTT	CPSSLRHTGELFF
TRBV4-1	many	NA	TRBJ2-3	TGCGCCAGCAGCCAAGATGGGACGGCTATAGATACGCAGTATTTT	CASSQDGTAIDTQYF
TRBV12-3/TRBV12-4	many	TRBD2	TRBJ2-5	TGTGCCAGCAGCCTTGGGACTAGCGGAGCTGTACAAGAGACCCAGTACTTC	CASSLGTSGAVQETQYF
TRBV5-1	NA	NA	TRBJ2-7	TGCGCCAGCAGCCCAGACGCCTACGAGCAGTACTTC	CASSPDAYEQYF
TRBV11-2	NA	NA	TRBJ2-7	TGTGCCAGCAGCTCCTATGGCTGTAACGAGCAGTACTTC	CASSSYGCNEQYF
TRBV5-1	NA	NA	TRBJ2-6	TGCGCCAGCAGCTGGGGTGCCGCGAACTCTGGGGCCAACGTCCTGACTTTC	CASSWGAANSGANVLTF
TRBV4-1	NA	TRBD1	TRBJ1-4	TGCGTCAGCAGCCATACCGGGACAGGGTCCGAAAAACTGTTTTTT	CVSSHTGTGSEKLFF
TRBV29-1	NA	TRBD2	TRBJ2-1	TGCATCGTCCTTAGAGCGGGGGCCTACAATGAGCAGTTCTTC	CIVLRAGAYNEQFF
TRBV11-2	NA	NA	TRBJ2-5	TGTGCCAGCAGCTCAGCTACGGGACAAGAAGAGACCCAGTACTTT	CASSSATGQEETQYF
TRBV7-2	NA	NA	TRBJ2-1	TGTGCCAGCAGCGACTTGGGGTTCAGCGGCTCCTACAATGAGCAGTTCTTC	CASSDLGFSGSYNEQFF
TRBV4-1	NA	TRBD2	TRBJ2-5	TGCGCCAGCAGCCAAGATCGAGTGTTAGCGGGAGGGACCCAAGAGACCCACTACTTC	CASSQDRVLAGGTQETHYF
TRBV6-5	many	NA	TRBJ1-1	TGTGCCAGCAGGCCTCGAGGGGGTGGGACTGAAGCTTTCTTT	CASRPRGGGTEAFF
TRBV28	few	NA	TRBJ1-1	TGTGCCAGCAGTTTGATGGGAATGAACACTGAAGCTTTCTTT	CASSLMGMNTEAFF
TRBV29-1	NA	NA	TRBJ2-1	TGCAGCGTAGCGTTGGCGGTATCCTGCAATGAGCAGTTCTTC	CSVALAVSCNEQFF
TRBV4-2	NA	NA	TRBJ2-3	TGTGCCAGCAGCCAAGTGGTGCTTCTAGTGGGAGCGACAGATACGCAGTATTTT	CASSQVVLLVGATDTQYF
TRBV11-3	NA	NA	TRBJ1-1	TGTGCCAACAGCTCGGACGGATTCAGTGAAGCTTTCTTT	CANSSDGFSEAFF
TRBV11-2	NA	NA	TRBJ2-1	TGTGCCAGCAGCTTAGGGACTGGTTACAGTGAGCAGTCCTTC	CASSLGTGYSEQSF
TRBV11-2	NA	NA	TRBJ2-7	TGTGCCAGCAACTTCGGGGGCTCCTACGATCAATACTTC	CASNFGGSYDQYF
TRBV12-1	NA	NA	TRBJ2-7	TGTGCCAGCAGCCTCATTTGGGGTTATCCCTACGAGCAGTACTTC	CASSLIWGYPYEQYF
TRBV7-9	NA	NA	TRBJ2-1	TGTGCCAGCAGTCGGACCGAGAATGAGCAGCTCTTC	CASSRTENEQLF
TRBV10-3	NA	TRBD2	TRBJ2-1	TGTGCCATCAGTGAAATAGCGGGAGTAGATGAGCAGTTCTTC	CAISEIAGVDEQFF